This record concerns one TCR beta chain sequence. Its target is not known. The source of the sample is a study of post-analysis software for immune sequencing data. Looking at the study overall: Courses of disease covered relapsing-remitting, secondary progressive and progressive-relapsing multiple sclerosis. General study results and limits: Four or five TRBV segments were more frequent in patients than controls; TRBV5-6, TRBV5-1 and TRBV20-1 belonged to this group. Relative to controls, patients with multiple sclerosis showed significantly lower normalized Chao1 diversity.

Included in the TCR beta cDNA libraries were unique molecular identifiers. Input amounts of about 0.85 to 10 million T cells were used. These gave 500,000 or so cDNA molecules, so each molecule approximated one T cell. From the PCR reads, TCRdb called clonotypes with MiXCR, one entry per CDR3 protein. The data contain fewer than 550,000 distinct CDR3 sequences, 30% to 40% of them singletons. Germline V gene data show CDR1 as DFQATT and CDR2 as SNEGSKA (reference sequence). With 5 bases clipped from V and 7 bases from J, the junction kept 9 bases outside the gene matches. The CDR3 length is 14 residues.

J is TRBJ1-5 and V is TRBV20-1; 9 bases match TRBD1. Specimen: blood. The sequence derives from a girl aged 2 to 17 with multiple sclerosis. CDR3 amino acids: CSAGTGGVRQPQHF. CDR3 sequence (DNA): TGCAGTGCTGGAACAGGGGGCGTGAGACAGCCCCAGCATTTT.